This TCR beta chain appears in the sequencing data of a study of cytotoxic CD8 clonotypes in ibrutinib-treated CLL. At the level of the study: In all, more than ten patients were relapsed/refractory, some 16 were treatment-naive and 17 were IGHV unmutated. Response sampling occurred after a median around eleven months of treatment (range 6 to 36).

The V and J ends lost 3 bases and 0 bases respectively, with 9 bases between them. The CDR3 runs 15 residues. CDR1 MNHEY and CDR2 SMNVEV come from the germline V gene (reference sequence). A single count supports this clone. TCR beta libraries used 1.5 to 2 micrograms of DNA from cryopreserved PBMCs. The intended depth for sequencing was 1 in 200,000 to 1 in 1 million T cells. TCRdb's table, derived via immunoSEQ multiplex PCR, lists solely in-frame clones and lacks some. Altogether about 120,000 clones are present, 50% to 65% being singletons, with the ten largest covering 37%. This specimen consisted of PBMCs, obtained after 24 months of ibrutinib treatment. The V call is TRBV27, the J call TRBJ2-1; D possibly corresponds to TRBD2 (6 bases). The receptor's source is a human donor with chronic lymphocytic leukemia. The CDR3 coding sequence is TGTGCCAGCAGTTTGAGGGGACTCTCCTACAATGAGCAGTTCTTC. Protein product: CASSLRGLSYNEQFF.